Sequencing of this T cell receptor beta chain was carried out in a study of beta chain features in type 1 diabetes. Whole-study results and caveats: In every one of the four CD4+ subsets, TCRB CDR3s were moderately but significantly shorter in Type 1 diabetes patients. In the patient group, naive, central memory and Treg TCRB repertoires seemed more alike than in the healthy donor group. cDNA sequencing could over-represent cells with high TCR expression.

Worth noting for this clone: Its specificity is not known. In the same sample, other DNA sequences code for this CDR3.

As every portion of the isolated RNA was reverse transcribed, the sequencing read expressed TCRB transcripts. The method was immunoSEQ multiplex PCR; TCRdb's version includes in-frame clones alone and lacks a portion of them. The sample comprises about 650,000 clones, approximately 13% of which are singletons, and 0.095% to 0.15% rests with the top ten. Sequenced: naive CD4+ T cells from blood. This TCR came from a man between 25 and 39 years old with type 1 diabetes.

The CDR3 DNA follows: TGTGCCAGCAGCCCCACAGGGAACTATGGCTACACCTTC. This gives the protein CASSPTGNYGYTF. V usage is TRBV5-4 and J usage is TRBJ1-2; maybe TRBD1 (6 bases). This CDR3 is 13 amino acids long. V shed 4 bases and J shed 2 bases, with 9 bases lying between them. Germline values: CDR1 SGHNT, CDR2 YYREEE (reference sequence).